These 30 T cell receptor beta chains originate from one sample sequenced in a study of vaccination and CD4 T cells after COVID-19. Noted treatment: approximately 10-day PBMC culture with coronavirus spike peptide pools or control peptides (ViraFEST assay). Investigators obtained the unexposed donor's CD4+ T cells before the COVID-19 pandemic (2011-2018). Cultured CD4+ T cell DNA underwent sequencing with the Oncomine TCR Beta short-read assay. TCRdb reprocessed the PCR reads with MiXCR, giving one entry per CDR3 protein. This sample has 6,000 to 8,000 distinct CDR3 sequences, with about 45% found just once. No cognate antigen is known for these TCRs. The specimen was CD4+ T cells from blood, cultured in vitro. These receptors all stem from a human donor in good health.

J is TRBJ2-7 and V is TRBV27; 11 bases agree with TRBD1. Germline CDR1 and CDR2: MNHEY and SMNVEV (reference sequence). V gave up 5 bases and J gave up 13 bases; unmatched junction bases: 7. This CDR3 comprises 12 residues. The CDR3, as DNA: TGTGCCAGCAGTCGGACAGGGGGCGCCTTTTACTTC. It codes for CASSRTGGAFYF.

CDR3 sequence reads: CASSSLRDRGHGYTF. In nucleotides, the CDR3 is TGTGCCAGCAGTTCGTTGAGGGACAGGGGACATGGCTACACCTTC. The rearrangement joins TRBV5-6 to TRBJ1-2, with 10 bases that match TRBD1. The trim removed 5 bases at V and 6 bases at J, leaving 10 bases unmatched. Per the germline V gene, CDR1 is SGHDT and CDR2 is YYEEEE. The CDR3 covers 15 residues.

The gene calls are TRBV11-2 and TRBJ1-6; D possibly corresponds to TRBD1 (6 bases). The CDR3 runs to 15 residues. Germline CDR1 SGHAT, CDR2 FQNNGV. V lost 0 bases and J 11 bases, leaving 14 bases between the germline ends. The CDR3 sequence is CASSLDRTEVAPLHF. The CDR3 coding sequence is TGTGCCAGCAGCTTAGATCGGACAGAAGTGGCACCCCTCCACTTT.

The V and J genes are TRBV11-2 and TRBJ1-2, with D perhaps matching TRBD1 (6 bases). Germline V lookup: CDR1 SGHAT, CDR2 FQNNGV. V lost 5 bases and J 11 bases, leaving 15 bases between the germline ends. The CDR3 runs to 12 residues. The CDR3 protein is CASSRGGGQYTF. The CDR3 DNA reads TGTGCCAGCAGCCGCGGGGGCGGCCAATACACCTTC.

This clonotype appeared a few times. The rearrangement links TRBV5-4 to TRBJ1-2; D is ambiguous. Between the trimmed V and J ends, which lost 2 bases and 8 bases, there was a span of 10 bases. This CDR3 has 12 residues. CDR1 and CDR2 (germline): SGHNT, YYREEE (reference sequence). As DNA, the CDR3 is TGTGCCAGCAGCTTCCACAACGGGGGCTACACCTTC. Protein: CASSFHNGGYTF. Using reference TRBV5-4 and TRBJ1-2 for the parts outside the CDR3, the full variable domain is ETGVTQSPTHLIKTRGQQVTLRCSSQSGHNTVSWYQQALGQGPQFIFQYYREEENGRGNFPPRFSGLQFPNYSSELNVNALELDDSALYLCASSFHNGGYTFGSGTRLTVV.

The chain links TRBV10-1 to TRBJ2-1; maybe TRBD2 (5 bases). Germline V gene sequence: CDR1 WNHNN, CDR2 SYGVQD (reference sequence). CDR3 length: 13 residues. V lost 2 bases and J lost 10, with 12 bases in between. The CDR3 DNA reads TGCGCCAGCAGTGAGACCGGGGTAGGCGAGCAGTTCTTC. As protein: CASSETGVGEQFF.

This chain joins TRBV6-5 and TRBJ1-6; D may be TRBD1 (6 bases). Germline CDR1 is MNHEY and CDR2 is SVGAGI. The CDR3 spans 13 residues. The V end lost 4 bases, the J end lost 7 bases, and 8 bases lay between the germline ends. This chain's CDR3 is CASSWGANSPLHF. The CDR3 nucleotides are TGTGCCAGCAGTTGGGGGGCCAATTCACCCCTCCACTTT.

In this sample, this clonotype turned up once. The V and J genes are TRBV11-2 and TRBJ2-5; D is undetermined. CDR3 length equals 13 residues. Germline loops: CDR1 SGHAT, CDR2 FQNNGV. The V end was cut by 2 bases, the J end by 5 bases, with 9 bases between. The CDR3 spells CASSLFRAETQYF. DNA of the CDR3: TGTGCCAGCAGCTTATTTCGGGCCGAGACCCAGTACTTC.

The rearrangement links TRBV11-3 to TRBJ2-3; 8 bases fit TRBD1. CDR1 SGHNT and CDR2 YENEEA come from the germline V gene. Trimming cost V 6 bases and J 2 bases; bases outside gene matches: 7. The CDR3 is 15 residues long. CDR3: CASSHGTGVTDTQYF. DNA for the CDR3: TGTGCCAGCAGTCATGGGACAGGAGTCACAGATACGCAGTATTTT.

The gene calls are TRBV2 and TRBJ2-7; 8 bases match TRBD2. CDR1 SNHLY and CDR2 FYNNEI come from the germline V gene. The CDR3 totals 16 residues. Germline trimming cut 5 bases from V and 2 bases from J; bases unmatched to any gene: 11. The CDR3 sequence is CASSLPRQRGTYEQYF. DNA of the CDR3: TGTGCCAGCAGTCTACCCCGGCAGCGGGGGACCTACGAGCAGTACTTC.

The rearrangement joins TRBV6-1 to TRBJ1-1, with D possibly matching TRBD1 (5 bases). CDR3 length equals 12 residues. Germline V gene sequence: CDR1 MNHNS, CDR2 SASEGT. Trimming stripped 7 bases from V and 4 bases from J, with 10 bases between. CDR3 amino acids: CASTQGGTEAFF. The CDR3 nucleotides are TGTGCCAGCACCCAGGGAGGCACTGAAGCTTTCTTT.

The V call is TRBV11-2, the J call TRBJ2-5; TRBD1 matches 9 bases. CDR1 is SGHAT and CDR2 is FQNNGV in the germline V gene. The CDR3 consists of 14 residues. Trimming at V came to 5 bases and at J to 4 bases, leaving 5 bases not matched to a gene. In DNA, the CDR3 is TGTGCCAGCAGCAGACAGGGGGTTGGAGAGACCCAGTACTTC. Its translation: CASSRQGVGETQYF.

This chain uses TRBV7-2 with TRBJ2-7; D is unresolved. V lost 1 base and J lost 2, with 15 bases in between. CDR1 SGHTA and CDR2 FQGNSA come from the germline V gene. CDR3 length: 16 amino acids. The CDR3 bases are TGTGCCAGCAGCTTAGACGGTCGGGCCAGCGCCTACGAGCAGTACTTC. Protein product: CASSLDGRASAYEQYF.

The rearrangement uses TRBV18 and TRBJ2-1, with 11 positions matching TRBD1. The CDR3 is 17 amino acids. The V gene's germline CDR1 is KGHSH and CDR2 LQKENI. The V gene end was trimmed by 3 bases and the J gene end by 2 bases; junction bases not matched to a gene: 6. CDR3 DNA sequence: TGTGCCAGCTCACCCTCGCTGGGACAGGGGGCCTACAATGAGCAGTTCTTC. It encodes CASSPSLGQGAYNEQFF.

This clonotype occurred a few times. V is TRBV12-3 or TRBV12-4 and J is TRBJ2-3; D is undetermined. The CDR3 spans 15 residues. V was pared by 5 bases and J by 2 bases, with 14 bases between. The CDR3 reads CASSVLGRATDTQYF. CDR3 coding DNA: TGTGCCAGCAGTGTGCTGGGCAGAGCCACAGATACGCAGTATTTT.

The chain links TRBV10-1 to TRBJ2-3; possible D gene TRBD2, 5 bases. Between the trimmed V and J ends, which lost 2 bases and 2 bases, there was a span of 14 bases. Germline V gene sequence: CDR1 WNHNN, CDR2 SYGVQD (reference sequence). The CDR3 covers 16 residues. CDR3 sequence reads: CASSETASRATDTQYF. The CDR3 DNA sequence: TGCGCCAGCAGTGAGACGGCTAGCAGAGCCACAGATACGCAGTATTTT.

CDR3 sequence reads: CSAVPPGGTDTQYF. The CDR3 DNA is TGCAGTGCTGTCCCTCCCGGGGGCACAGATACGCAGTATTTT. J is TRBJ2-3 and V is TRBV20-1, with D possibly matching TRBD2 (5 bases). V was pared by 5 bases and J by 1 base, with 13 bases between. CDR1 is DFQATT and CDR2 is SNEGSKA in the germline V gene (reference sequence). This CDR3 is 14 amino acids long.

This clonotype has just a few counts. CDR3 in amino acids: CASTREQGVNTEAFF. The CDR3 bases are TGTGCCAGCACCAGAGAACAGGGGGTGAACACTGAAGCTTTCTTT. This chain joins TRBV6-1 and TRBJ1-1; 8 bases agree with TRBD1. The CDR3 consists of 15 residues. V dropped 7 bases and J dropped 0; count of bases not matched to a gene: 7. Germline CDR1 is MNHNS and CDR2 is SASEGT.

The V call is TRBV20-1, the J call TRBJ2-3, with unresolved D. CDR1 and CDR2 (germline): DFQATT, SNEGSKA (reference sequence). V lost 3 bases to trimming and J lost 2 bases, with 12 bases between them. The CDR3 has 14 amino acids. CDR3 sequence: CSASLLRLTDTQYF. Written as DNA, the CDR3 is TGCAGTGCTAGTCTCCTACGCCTCACAGATACGCAGTATTTT.

The chain links TRBV21-1 to TRBJ1-5; no check of the table's D call, TRBD1, against the DNA was made. TRBV21-1 is reported as a pseudogene. The CDR3 covers 21 residues. CDR3 nucleotides: TGTGCCAGCAGCAAAAGAAAAGACAGGGGACAGAACATTAATCAAGATCAGCCCCAGCATTTT. Amino acids: CASSKRKDRGQNINQDQPQHF.

The chain uses TRBV7-9 and TRBJ2-7; tentative D call: TRBD2 (5 bases). Trimming took 5 bases from V and 7 from J, leaving 12 bases between them. CDR1 is SEHNR, CDR2 FQNEAQ, per germline (reference sequence). The CDR3 extends over 12 amino acids. The CDR3 protein is CASSISRGEQYF. The CDR3 DNA follows: TGTGCCAGCAGCATCTCGCGAGGGGAGCAGTACTTC.

This sequence joins TRBV5-1 and TRBJ2-7, with 7 bases lining up with TRBD1. This CDR3 is built from 12 residues. Germline V gives CDR1 SGHRS, CDR2 YFSETQ. The V gene end was trimmed by 3 bases and the J gene end by 5 bases; junction bases not matched to a gene: 2. CDR3 in amino acids: CASSSTGHEQYF. The CDR3 bases are TGCGCCAGCAGCTCGACAGGGCACGAGCAGTACTTC.

The J gene is TRBJ1-5, the V gene TRBV19, with TRBD1 identical over 7 bases. The CDR3 spans 17 residues. Germline trimming cut 1 base from V and 7 bases from J; bases unmatched to any gene: 13. Germline lookup yields CDR1 LNHDA and CDR2 SQIVND (reference sequence). The CDR3 loop is CASSIARGRLSGQPQHF. The CDR3 DNA is TGTGCCAGTAGTATAGCGAGGGGGCGATTGTCGGGGCAGCCCCAGCATTTT.

The chain joins TRBV10-3 to TRBJ2-7; either TRBD1 or TRBD2 may supply D (7 bases each). There are 14 residues in the CDR3. The V end lost 2 bases, the J end lost 4 bases, and 12 bases lay between the germline ends. CDR1 and CDR2 (germline): ENHRY, SYGVKD. Here the CDR3 DNA reads TGTGCCATCAGTGAGGGGGAGGGGGCGTACGAGCAGTACTTC. It specifies CAISEGEGAYEQYF.

V and J are TRBV20-1 and TRBJ2-3; tentatively, D is TRBD2 (5 bases). Trimming stripped 1 base from V and 3 bases from J, with 11 bases between. In germline, CDR1 is DFQATT, CDR2 SNEGSKA (reference sequence). The length of the CDR3 is 14 residues. CDR3 in amino acids: CSARGARLTDTQYF. For the CDR3, the DNA is TGCAGTGCTAGAGGGGCTAGACTAACAGATACGCAGTATTTT.

The V gene is TRBV7-6, the J gene TRBJ2-6, with unresolved D. Deletions cut 5 bases from V and 0 bases from J, with 8 bases between. The CDR3 runs to 15 residues. Looked up from germline, CDR1 is SGHVS and CDR2 is FNYEAQ. The DNA for the CDR3 is TGTGCCAGCAGCCAAAAAAGCTCTGGGGCCAACGTCCTGACTTTC. Its protein product is CASSQKSSGANVLTF.

In this sample, this clonotype turned up a few times. The chain joins TRBV7-9 to TRBJ2-3, with 10 bases fitting TRBD2. The CDR3 is 19 amino acids. Germline values: CDR1 SEHNR, CDR2 FQNEAQ (reference sequence). Germline trimming cut 6 bases from V and 0 bases from J; bases unmatched to any gene: 15. The CDR3 here is CASSPVLAGGPLSTDTQYF. The DNA for the CDR3 is TGTGCCAGCAGTCCCGTGTTAGCGGGGGGACCTCTTAGCACAGATACGCAGTATTTT.

The gene calls are TRBV6-1 and TRBJ2-3; D is possibly TRBD2 (5 bases). V was pared by 4 bases and J by 4 bases, with 15 bases between. CDR1 is MNHNS, CDR2 SASEGT, per germline. The CDR3 is 15 amino acids. CDR3 protein: CASSALGGGADTQYF. The CDR3 DNA follows: TGTGCCAGCAGTGCCCTTGGAGGAGGTGCAGATACGCAGTATTTT.

V usage is TRBV2 and J usage is TRBJ1-2; D not resolved. Trimming cost V 3 bases and J 8 bases, with 13 bases left between them. The CDR3 is 13 amino acids. The germline V gene has CDR1 SNHLY and CDR2 FYNNEI. CDR3 DNA sequence: TGTGCCAGCAGTGATTTGGACTTTGCCGGCTACACCTTC. Translating gives CASSDLDFAGYTF.

This rearrangement joins TRBV7-2 to TRBJ2-1; 7 bases line up with TRBD2. The CDR3 runs to 17 residues. V gave up 3 bases and J gave up 8 bases; unmatched junction bases: 16. Looked up from germline, CDR1 is SGHTA and CDR2 is FQGNSA. The CDR3 nucleotides are TGTGCCAGCAGCTTGGGCGGCATGCGGGAGTCTGATCATGAGCAGTTCTTC. It is translated as CASSLGGMRESDHEQFF.